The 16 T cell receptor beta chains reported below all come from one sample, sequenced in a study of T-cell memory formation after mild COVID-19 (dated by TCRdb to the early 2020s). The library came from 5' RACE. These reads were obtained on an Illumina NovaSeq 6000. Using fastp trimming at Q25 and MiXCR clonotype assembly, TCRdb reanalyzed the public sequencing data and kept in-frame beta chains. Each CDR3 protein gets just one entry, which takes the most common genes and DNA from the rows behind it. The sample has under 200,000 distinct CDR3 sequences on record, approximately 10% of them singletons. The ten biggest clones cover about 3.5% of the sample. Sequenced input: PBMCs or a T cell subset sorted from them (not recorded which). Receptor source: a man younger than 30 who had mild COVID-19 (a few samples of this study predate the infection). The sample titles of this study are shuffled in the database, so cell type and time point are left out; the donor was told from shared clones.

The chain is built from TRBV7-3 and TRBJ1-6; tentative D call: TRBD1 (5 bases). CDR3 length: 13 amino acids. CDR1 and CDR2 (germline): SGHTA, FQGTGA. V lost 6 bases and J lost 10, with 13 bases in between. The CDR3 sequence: CASSQGESSPLHF. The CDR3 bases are TGTGCCAGCAGTCAGGGAGAGTCGTCACCCCTCCACTTT.

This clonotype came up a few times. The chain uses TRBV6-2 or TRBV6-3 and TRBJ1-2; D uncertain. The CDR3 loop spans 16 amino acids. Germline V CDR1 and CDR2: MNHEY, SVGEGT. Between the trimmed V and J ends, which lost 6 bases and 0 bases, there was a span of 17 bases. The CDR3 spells CASSPGRTPANYGYTF. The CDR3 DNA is TGTGCCAGCAGCCCTGGACGGACTCCAGCTAACTATGGCTACACCTTC.

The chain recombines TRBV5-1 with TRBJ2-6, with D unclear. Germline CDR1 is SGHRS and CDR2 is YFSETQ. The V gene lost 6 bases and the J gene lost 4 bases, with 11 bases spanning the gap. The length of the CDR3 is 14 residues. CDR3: CASNPSRGANVLTF. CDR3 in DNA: TGCGCCAGCAATCCCAGCCGGGGGGCCAACGTCCTGACTTTC.

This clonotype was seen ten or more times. The CDR3 reads CASSNEGTASNTGELFF. The CDR3 DNA sequence: TGTGCCAGCAGCAACGAAGGGACGGCCTCGAACACCGGGGAGCTGTTTTTT. The chain links TRBV11-2 to TRBJ2-2; D is tentatively TRBD1 or TRBD2 (5 bases each). The germline CDR1 and CDR2 sequences are SGHAT and FQNNGV. Trimming cost V 5 bases and J 0 bases, with 16 bases left between them. The CDR3 covers 17 residues. Combining the CDR3 with reference TRBV11-2 and TRBJ2-2 gives the whole variable domain EAGVAQSPRYKIIEKRQSVAFWCNPISGHATLYWYQQILGQGPKLLIQFQNNGVVDDSQLPKDRFSAERLKGVDSTLKIQPAKLEDSAVYLCASSNEGTASNTGELFFGEGSRLTVL.

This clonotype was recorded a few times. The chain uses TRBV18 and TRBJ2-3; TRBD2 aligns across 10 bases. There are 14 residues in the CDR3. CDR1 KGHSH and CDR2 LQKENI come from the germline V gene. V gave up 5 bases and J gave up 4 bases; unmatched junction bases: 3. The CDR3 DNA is TGTGCCAGCTCATCTAGCGGGAGCCCAGATACGCAGTATTTT. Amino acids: CASSSSGSPDTQYF.

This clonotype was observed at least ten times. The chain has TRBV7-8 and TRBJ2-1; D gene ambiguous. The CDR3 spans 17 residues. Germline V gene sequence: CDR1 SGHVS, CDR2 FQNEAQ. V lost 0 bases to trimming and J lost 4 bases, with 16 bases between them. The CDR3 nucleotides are TGTGCCAGCAGCTTAGCGCTAAGTTTACCCCGATACAATGAGCAGTTCTTC. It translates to CASSLALSLPRYNEQFF.

CDR3 DNA sequence: TGTGCCAGCAGCCTAGACTGGTATGGCTACACCTTC. Translation: CASSLDWYGYTF. This chain connects TRBV7-9 to TRBJ1-2, with D unclear. Germline CDR1 reads SEHNR; CDR2 reads FQNEAQ (reference sequence). V gave up 5 bases and J gave up 5 bases, with 9 bases separating them. The CDR3 contains 12 residues.

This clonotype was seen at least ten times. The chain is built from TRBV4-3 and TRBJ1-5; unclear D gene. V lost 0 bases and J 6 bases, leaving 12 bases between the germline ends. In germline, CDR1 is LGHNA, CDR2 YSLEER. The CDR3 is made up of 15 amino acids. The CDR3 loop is CASSQEGKGAQPQHF. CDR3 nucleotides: TGCGCCAGCAGCCAAGAGGGTAAGGGAGCTCAGCCCCAGCATTTT.

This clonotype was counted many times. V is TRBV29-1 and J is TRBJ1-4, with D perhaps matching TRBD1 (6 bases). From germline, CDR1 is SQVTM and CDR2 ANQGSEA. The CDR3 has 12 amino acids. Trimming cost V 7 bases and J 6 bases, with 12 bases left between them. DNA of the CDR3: TGCAGCGCTCGGGGGGCGGATGAAAAACTGTTTTTT. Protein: CSARGADEKLFF.

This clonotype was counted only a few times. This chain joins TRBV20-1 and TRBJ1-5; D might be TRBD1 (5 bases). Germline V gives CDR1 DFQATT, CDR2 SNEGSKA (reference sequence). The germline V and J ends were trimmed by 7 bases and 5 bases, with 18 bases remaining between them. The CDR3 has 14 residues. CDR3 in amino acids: CSVSLGESDQPQHF. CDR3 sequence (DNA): TGCAGTGTATCTTTGGGGGAATCGGATCAGCCCCAGCATTTT.

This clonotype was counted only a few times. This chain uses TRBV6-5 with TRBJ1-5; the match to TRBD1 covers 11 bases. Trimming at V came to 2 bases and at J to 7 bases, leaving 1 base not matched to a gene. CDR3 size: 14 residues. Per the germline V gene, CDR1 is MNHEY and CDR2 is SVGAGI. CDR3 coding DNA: TGTGCCAGCAGTTACGGGACAGGGGGGCAGCCCCAGCATTTT. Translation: CASSYGTGGQPQHF.

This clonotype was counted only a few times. The CDR3 coding sequence is TGCGCCAGCAGCCAGATGGGGGGAAGCAATCAGCCCCAGCATTTT. It is translated as CASSQMGGSNQPQHF. The rearrangement links TRBV4-1 to TRBJ1-5; weak D call: TRBD1 (5 bases). The CDR3 totals 15 residues. Between the trimmed V and J ends, which lost 3 bases and 1 base, there was a span of 10 bases. CDR1 is MGHRA, CDR2 YSYEKL, per germline.

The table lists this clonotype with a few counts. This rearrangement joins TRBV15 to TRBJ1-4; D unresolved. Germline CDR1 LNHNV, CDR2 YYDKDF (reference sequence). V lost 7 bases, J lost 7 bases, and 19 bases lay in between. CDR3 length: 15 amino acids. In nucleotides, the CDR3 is TGTGCCACCACGTTATCGGCTGGAGTCGCTGAAAAACTGTTTTTT. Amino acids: CATTLSAGVAEKLFF.

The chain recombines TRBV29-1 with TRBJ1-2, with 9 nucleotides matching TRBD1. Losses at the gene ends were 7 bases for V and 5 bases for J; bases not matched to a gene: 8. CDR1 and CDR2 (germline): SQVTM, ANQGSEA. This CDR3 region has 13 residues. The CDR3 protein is CSDRQGEDYGYTF. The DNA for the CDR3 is TGCAGCGACCGACAGGGGGAAGATTATGGCTACACCTTC. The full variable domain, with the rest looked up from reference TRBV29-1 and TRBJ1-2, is SAVISQKPSRDICQRGTSLTIQCQVDSQVTMMFWYRQQPGQSLTLIATANQGSEATYESGFVIDKFPISRPNLTFSTLTVSNMSPEDSSIYLCSDRQGEDYGYTFGSGTRLTVV.

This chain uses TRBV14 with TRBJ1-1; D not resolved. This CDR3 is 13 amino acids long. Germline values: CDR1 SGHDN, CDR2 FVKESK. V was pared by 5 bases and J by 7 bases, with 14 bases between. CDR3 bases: TGTGCCAGCAGCGCCTCCCCCGGGCATGAAGCTTTCTTT. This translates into CASSASPGHEAFF.

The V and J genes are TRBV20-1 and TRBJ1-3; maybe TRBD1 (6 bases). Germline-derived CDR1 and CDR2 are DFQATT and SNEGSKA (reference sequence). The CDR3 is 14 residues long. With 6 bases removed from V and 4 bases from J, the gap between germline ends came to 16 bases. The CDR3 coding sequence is TGCAGTGCACCTGGAGGGGGATCGGGAAACACCATATATTTT. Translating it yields CSAPGGGSGNTIYF.